This T cell receptor beta chain was identified in a study of T cells expressing NK-cell markers. Study outcomes and limitations: For six donors, the dominant NKG2C+ clonotypes made up roughly 1.0-7.0% of their CD8+ T cells. Whether expanded NKG2C+ T cell clones were HCMV-specific remained unclear. The study found these clonotypes also leading the CD3+CD56-NKG2C+ fraction in a handful of donors.

A 5'RACE template switching approach incorporating UMIs was used to make TCR beta cDNA. TCRdb re-called the 5' RACE reads; one entry per CDR3 protein, DNA not given. The listing contains a few hundred thousand distinct CDR3 sequences. The CDR3 contains 15 residues. In germline, CDR1 is MGHRA, CDR2 YSYEKL. With respect to this clonotype: Its antigen is as yet unknown.

The receptor was isolated from a man aged 18-70 years in good health. Input material: blood T cells: a sorted CD56 or NKG2C T cell subset, CD4+ or CD8+ T cells, or bulk PBMC T cells (not recorded which). The chain couples TRBV4-1 to TRBJ1-5; TCRdb outputs TRBD1, but without DNA this stays unchecked. Here the CDR3 reads CASSQGDRLRQPQHF.